Detailed here is one T cell receptor beta chain. This receptor's antigen is unknown. The record has no base qualities; no much larger clone is one base away. Including cysteine and phenylalanine, the CDR3 has 15 amino acids. Solely the CDR3 DNA is kept, with 45 bases framed from the first base. Reading the germline V gene gives CDR1 SGHRS and CDR2 YFSETQ. V has 4 bases trimmed and J has 9 bases trimmed; junction bases matching no gene number 11. In total, roughly 670 healthy bone marrow donors made up the cohort. All cohort members were sampled while nominally healthy, although unrecorded immune exposures were likely present. The donor tested CMV seropositive and was one of the 289 seropositive cohort members. A peripheral blood sample was collected from each donor, and TCR beta sequencing was performed on peripheral blood mononuclear cells. The Qiagen DNeasy Blood Extraction Kit was used to extract genomic DNA from the blood cell samples.

This sample is drawn from a study of cytomegalovirus exposure and HLA in healthy donors (dated 2017 in TCRdb). The study in broad terms: In an earlier analysis of around 540 of the donors, less than 350 Gb of sequence data and approximately 100 million unique TCR beta sequences from 150 million to 200 million T cells were reported. Approximately 310 gigabases of sequencing data and 75 million to 85 million unique TCR sequences made up an early release that covered approximately 700 HLA-typed donors. The genetic ancestry cluster associated with self-reported Caucasian donors included roughly 84% of the 300 to 450 genotyped donors. The study aimed to test whether signatures of past pathogen exposure could be identified by cataloging public T cell receptors. Using immunosequencing, the study profiled T cell repertoires from fewer than 850 subjects and related those repertoires to cytomegalovirus serostatus. A separate validation cohort of approximately 130 different subjects was used in addition to the roughly 700-subject first cohort. To predict cytomegalovirus infection status, the study brought together high-throughput TCR immunosequencing, statistical association of individual TCRs with disease status, and machine learning. To study patterns of TCR occurrence, a later analysis re-analyzed previously published TCR beta repertoires from 550 to 800 donors and added high-resolution HLA genotyping. The later analysis used no new phenotypic data to find candidate immune exposures, relying instead on TCR beta sequences and their occurrence across donors. An earlier analysis of some 600 of the donors applied high-throughput TCR beta sequencing to assess whether each TCR beta V gene segment acted as functional or pseudogenic. Alongside the repertoire data, information on donor age, sex, ethnicity and CMV serostatus was compiled. A later genetic analysis took genome-wide SNP genotypes for about three fifths of the 666 donors and used that subset as a discovery cohort. Every repertoire in the discovery cohort had been generated on one and the same sequencing platform. Both class I and class II loci were covered by HLA typing, at four-digit resolution. Typing coverage varied by locus: roughly 620-640 donors for A, B, C, DRB1 and DQB1; around 560 for DQA1; more than 600 for DPA1; 400 to 480 for DPB1. Because of strong linkage in the cohort, five DR-DQ haplotypes were treated as single units for association and clustering. On average, about 240,000 unique TCR beta nucleotide sequences were sequenced per donor among about 400 genotyped donors of the cohort, with 15% to 20% of those sequences being non-productive.

To prepare the library, the immunoSEQ multiplex PCR assay was applied. For the multiplex PCR, a mixture combining 60 forward primers for TCR Vbeta segments and 13 reverse primers for TCR Jbeta segments was used. A multiplex PCR assay on genomic DNA amplified the CDR3 region of rearranged TCR beta genes. Amplified TCR beta libraries were sequenced as 87-base-pair reads on the Illumina HiSeq System. Under the source paper's analysis protocol: A later analysis tallied around 80 million unique TCR beta chains across the 666 repertoires, and about 10 million of those chains were shared by two or more donors. Raw reads were error-corrected and collapsed into unique sequences by a nearest-neighbor algorithm in which closely related sequences were merged to remove PCR and sequencing errors. V, D and J gene segments were assigned by aligning CDR3 sequences to IMGT reference sequences. For a sequence to be retained, a match of at least six nucleotides was required to both a V gene segment and a J gene segment. A rearrangement counted as productive if the CDR3 had no stop codons and remained in frame with V and J, and every other rearrangement counted as non-productive. CDR3 was defined according to IMGT convention as the region running from the second conserved V-encoded cysteine to the conserved J-encoded phenylalanine. In an earlier analysis of just under 600 of the donors, sequences lacking an unambiguous match to a single V gene segment were excluded. In an earlier analysis of approximately 560 of the donors, a V segment was called functional when productive rearrangements were above 56.7%, and segregating when the standard deviation between donors exceeded 5%. A statistical classification framework was built for diagnosing cytomegalovirus status from the catalog of TCR beta chain sequences. In a later analysis, TCR nucleotide sequences were compared against IMGT/GENE-DB human TR gene sequences so that V and J genes could be assigned. The TCRdist pipeline was used in a later analysis to assign CDR3 sequences and most-parsimonious VDJ recombination scenarios. In a later analysis, every TCR beta chain was defined by the combination of its CDR3 amino acid sequence and its V-gene family, and reads without a unique V-gene family were dropped. As a way to deal with suspected cross-contamination and a sequencing artifact, a later analysis dropped 450 to 600 nucleotide sequences that were highly shared and had low generation probability. For each public chain, a later analysis derived a clonal expansion index from normalized ranks of inferred template counts within each repertoire. In a later analysis, generation probabilities were computed with a VDJ recombination model fitted to out-of-frame rearrangements, and the resulting probabilities were checked against IGoR. In a later analysis, hypergeometric tests were used to score TCR-TCR, TCR-HLA and TCR-CMV co-occurrence, with a repertoire-size bias correction applied to TCR pairs. False discovery rates were estimated in a later analysis by permuting HLA or CMV assignments 20 times. In a later analysis, co-occurring TCRs were grouped with DBSCAN, and TCRdist sequence similarity was added when clustering was performed within HLA-allele-positive subsets. Co-occurrence clustering excluded repertoires with fewer than 30,000 or more than 120,000 public chains, plus five with anomalous nucleotide sharing. The immuneACCESS repertoire file appears here via TCRdb, limited to in-frame rearrangements. These files lack a portion of the clones; in checked studies, under half of the deficit traces to unresolved V genes, and the cause of the others is not known. The DNA was the basis for D and trimming; V, J and clone size are from that table. For this sample there are about 63,000 clones; over 75% appear just once. 12% of the sample goes to the ten largest clones.

Here is what the overall study found, with its caveats: This cohort had only TCR beta chains sequenced, and the lack of alpha or paired-chain data limited which features could be detected. Immune exposure information for the cohort was limited to CMV serostatus. A later analysis associated 16,951 TCR beta sequences with specific HLA alleles at a false discovery rate of 0.05. A few of the identified cytomegalovirus-associated TCR beta chains were confirmed in vitro to be specific for cytomegalovirus antigens. Strong co-occurrence of HLA alleles, especially DR and DQ, made assigning TCR associations to individual alleles difficult. Because counts were too low, seventeen rarely observed V segments, including chromosome 9 orphons, were left out of the earlier analysis of over 550 of the donors. According to a later analysis, TCR association rates differed among HLA loci, with DRB1 alleles showing the most associated TCRs and HLA-C alleles showing the fewest. Compared with equally common non-associated chains, HLA-associated TCR beta chains in a later analysis were more clonally expanded and had lower generation probabilities. The 87-base-pair reads could not distinguish some IMGT-functional V segments, including TRBV6-2 and TRBV6-3, so those segments were excluded. The classifier was reported to diagnose cytomegalovirus status with high specificity and sensitivity in both the original and validation cohorts. A later genetic analysis reported fewer N-insertions in productive TCRs among donors in an Asian-associated ancestry cluster than the roughly 720-donor mean. It was suggested by the authors that the approach could potentially be generalized to other disease states and immunological phenotypes. A further reported finding was that TCR beta sequences accurately predicted the HLA-A and HLA-B alleles for most subjects in the first cohort. In a later genetic analysis, a missense DCLRE1C variant was associated with V-gene and J-gene trimming of TCR beta chains, and the association was replicated in an independent cohort. The sequencing pipeline was judged likely to have produced a cluster of highly shared sequence variants as a technical artifact. Several of the top co-occurrence clusters appeared to be linked to parvovirus B19, influenza, CMV and Epstein-Barr virus, according to a later analysis. Correlated functional status among segregating V segments might reflect linkage disequilibrium, but an unknown experimental factor could not be ruled out. HLA typing was unavailable for some donors at each locus, so association tests used only the typed subset. Roughly uniform sequencing depth across donors was assumed in presence/absence analyses, although this assumption may not hold. Most TCR sequences were observed very rarely across donors, whereas some public TCRs were present in many individuals. According to a later analysis, most CMV-associated TCR beta chains appeared to be HLA-restricted, and the HLA associations seemed to be driven largely by CMV exposure. An earlier analysis of some 590 of the donors showed that most TCR beta V segments appeared in productive rearrangements either about 87% or about 30% of the time, which broadly matched IMGT annotations. The study gave a list of roughly 150 TCR beta chains associated with cytomegalovirus.

The clonotype comes from a woman in her 30s in good health and CMV-seropositive. The chain is made from TRBV5-1 and TRBJ2-1; 9 central nucleotides agree with TRBD2. Sequencing input: PBMCs. The DNA sequence is TGCGCCAGCAGCCAGGCAATAGCGGGAGATGTTGAGCAGTTCTTC. Translated, this is CASSQAIAGDVEQFF.